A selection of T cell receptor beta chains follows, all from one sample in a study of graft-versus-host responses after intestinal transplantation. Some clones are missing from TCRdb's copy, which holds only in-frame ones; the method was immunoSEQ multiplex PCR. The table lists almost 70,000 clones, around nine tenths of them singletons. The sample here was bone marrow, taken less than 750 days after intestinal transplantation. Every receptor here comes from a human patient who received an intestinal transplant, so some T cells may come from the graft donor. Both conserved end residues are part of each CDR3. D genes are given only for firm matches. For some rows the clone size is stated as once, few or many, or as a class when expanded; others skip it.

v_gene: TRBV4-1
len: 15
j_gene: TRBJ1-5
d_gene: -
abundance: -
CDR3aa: CASSPAGGVYQPQHF
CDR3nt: TGCGCCAGCAGCCCTGCCGGAGGGGTTTATCAGCCCCAGCATTTT

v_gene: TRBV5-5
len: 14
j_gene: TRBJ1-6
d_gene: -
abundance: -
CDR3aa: CASSFSGYNSPLHF
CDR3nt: TGTGCCAGCAGCTTTTCAGGCTATAATTCACCCCTCCACTTT

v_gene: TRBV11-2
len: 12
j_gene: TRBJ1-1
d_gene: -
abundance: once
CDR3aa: CASSSILTEAFF
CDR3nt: TGTGCCAGCAGCTCTATACTCACTGAAGCTTTCTTT

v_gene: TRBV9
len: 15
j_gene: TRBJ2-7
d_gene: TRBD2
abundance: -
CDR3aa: CVSSVSSGRAEEQYF
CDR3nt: TGTGTCAGCAGCGTGTCTAGCGGGAGGGCGGAAGAGCAGTACTTC

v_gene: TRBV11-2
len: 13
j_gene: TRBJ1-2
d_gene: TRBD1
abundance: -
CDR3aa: CASSLDRDYGYTF
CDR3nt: TGTGCCAGCAGCTTGGACAGGGACTATGGCTACACCTTC

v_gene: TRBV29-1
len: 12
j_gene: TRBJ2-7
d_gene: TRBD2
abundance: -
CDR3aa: CSVAGVRYEQYF
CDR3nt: TGCAGCGTAGCGGGAGTTCGCTACGAGCAGTACTTC

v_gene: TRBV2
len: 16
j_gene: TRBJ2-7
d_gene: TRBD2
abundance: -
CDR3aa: CASSEAWGGPSYEQYF
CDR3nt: TGTGCCAGCAGTGAAGCATGGGGGGGTCCCTCCTACGAGCAGTACTTC

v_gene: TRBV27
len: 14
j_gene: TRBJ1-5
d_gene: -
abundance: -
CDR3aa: CASSFGGRGQPQHF
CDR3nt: TGTGCCAGCAGTTTTGGGGGGCGGGGGCAGCCCCAGCATTTT

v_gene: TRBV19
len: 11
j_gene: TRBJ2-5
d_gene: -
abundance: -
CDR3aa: CASSTQETQYF
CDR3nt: TGTGCCAGTAGCACTCAAGAGACCCAGTACTTC

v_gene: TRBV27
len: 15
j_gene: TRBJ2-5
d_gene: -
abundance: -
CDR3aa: CASSRIGTLQETQYF
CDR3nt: TGTGCCAGCAGCAGAATCGGGACACTACAAGAGACCCAGTACTTC

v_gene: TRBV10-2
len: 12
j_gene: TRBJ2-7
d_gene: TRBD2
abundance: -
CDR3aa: CASSPTSGEQYF
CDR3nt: TGCGCCAGCAGCCCTACTAGCGGCGAGCAGTACTTC

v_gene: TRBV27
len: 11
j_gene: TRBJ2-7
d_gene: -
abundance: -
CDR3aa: CASSGPYEQYF
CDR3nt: TGTGCCAGCTCAGGTCCCTACGAGCAGTACTTC

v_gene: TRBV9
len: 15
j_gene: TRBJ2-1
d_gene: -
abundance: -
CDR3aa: CASSAAPGLSDEQFF
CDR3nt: TGTGCCAGCAGCGCCGCTCCAGGGTTGTCCGATGAGCAGTTCTTC

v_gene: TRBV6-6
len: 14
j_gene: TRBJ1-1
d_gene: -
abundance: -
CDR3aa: CASSYLGLGTEAFF
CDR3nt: TGTGCCAGCAGTTACTTAGGGTTAGGGACTGAAGCTTTCTTT

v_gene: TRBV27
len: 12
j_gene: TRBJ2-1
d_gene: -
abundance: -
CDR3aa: CASSYGGDEQFF
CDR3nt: TGTGCCAGCAGTTACGGGGGCGATGAGCAGTTCTTC

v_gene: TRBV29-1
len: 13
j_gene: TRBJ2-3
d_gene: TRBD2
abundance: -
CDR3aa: CSVRAGGPDTQYF
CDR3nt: TGCAGCGTCAGAGCGGGAGGGCCGGATACGCAGTATTTT

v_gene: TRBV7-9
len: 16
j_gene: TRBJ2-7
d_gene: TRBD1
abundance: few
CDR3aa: CASSWGQGKRTYEQYF
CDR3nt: TGTGCCAGCAGCTGGGGACAGGGAAAACGGACCTACGAGCAGTACTTC

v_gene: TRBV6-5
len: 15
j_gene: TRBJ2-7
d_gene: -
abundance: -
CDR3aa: CASSGGRLASYEQYF
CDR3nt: TGTGCCAGCAGCGGGGGTCGGCTAGCCTCCTACGAGCAGTACTTC

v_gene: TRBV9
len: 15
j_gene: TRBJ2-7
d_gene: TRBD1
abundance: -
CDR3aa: CASSASGDRIYEQYF
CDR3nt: TGTGCCAGCAGCGCGAGTGGGGACAGGATCTACGAGCAGTACTTC

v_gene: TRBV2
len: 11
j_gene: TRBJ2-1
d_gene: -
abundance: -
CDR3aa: CASSEVNEQFF
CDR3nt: TGTGCCAGCAGTGAGGTCAATGAGCAGTTCTTC

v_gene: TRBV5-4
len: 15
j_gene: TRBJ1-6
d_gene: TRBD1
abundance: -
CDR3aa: CASSQQDRAGSPLHF
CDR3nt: TGTGCCAGCAGTCAACAAGACAGGGCCGGCTCACCCCTCCACTTT

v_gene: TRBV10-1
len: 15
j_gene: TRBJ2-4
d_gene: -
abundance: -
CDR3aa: CASSAGFGQKDIQYF
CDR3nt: TGCGCCAGCAGTGCTGGATTCGGCCAAAAGGACATTCAGTACTTC

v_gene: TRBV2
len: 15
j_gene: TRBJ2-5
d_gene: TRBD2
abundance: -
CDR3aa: CASAPGTSMGETQYF
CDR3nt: TGTGCCAGCGCACCCGGGACTAGCATGGGAGAGACCCAGTACTTC

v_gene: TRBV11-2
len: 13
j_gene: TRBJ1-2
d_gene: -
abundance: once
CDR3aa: CASSPTWSDSYTF
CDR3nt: TGTGCCAGCAGCCCGACATGGTCAGATAGCTACACCTTC

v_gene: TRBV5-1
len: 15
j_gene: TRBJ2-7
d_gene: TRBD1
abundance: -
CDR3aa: CASSLEGQGADEQYF
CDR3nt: TGCGCCAGCAGCTTGGAGGGACAGGGGGCAGACGAGCAGTACTTC

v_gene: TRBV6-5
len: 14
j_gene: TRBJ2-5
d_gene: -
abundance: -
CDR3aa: CASSSPAGQETQYF
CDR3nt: TGTGCCAGCAGTTCCCCAGCGGGCCAAGAGACCCAGTACTTC

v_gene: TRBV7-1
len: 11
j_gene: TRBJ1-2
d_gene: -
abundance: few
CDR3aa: CASSRAYGYTF
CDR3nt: TGTGCCAGCAGCCGAGCCTATGGCTACACCTTC